The TCR beta chain under discussion was sequenced for a study of tissue T cells after allogeneic stem cell transplantation. This clone was observed a few times. The antigen is undetermined. The germline and genes are mouse ones. The read finishes 1 residue shy of the CDR3 end, and the germline J gene is used to complete it. Findings and limits, study-wide: Blood and spleen captured only part of the tissue TCR repertoire.

Time point noted: mouse harvest day 14 after allogeneic transplant. Each mouse received 10^7 T-cell-depleted marrow cells plus 10^6 splenic CD5+ T cells by tail vein. Germline lookup yields CDR1 KGHTA and CDR2 FQNQQP. CDR3 length: 15 residues. The table came from immunoSEQ multiplex PCR; TCRdb's copy has only in-frame clones and leaves some out. The sample holds 2,500 or so clones; roughly half are singletons and the top ten take 11% to 15%. The sequenced sample was gut tissue. The receptor was derived from a female BALB/c mouse given C57BL/6 T cells with graft-versus-host disease after an allogeneic hematopoietic cell transplant. This chain connects TRBV23 to TRBJ2-7; the table's D gene call, TRBD2, was not cross checked with the DNA. The CDR3 is CSSSHRDWGGGEQYF. The DNA read from the CDR3 is TGCTCCAGCAGTCATCGGGACTGGGGGGGCGGTGAACAGTAC. The full variable domain, rest sourced from reference TRBV23 and TRBJ2-7, is DAAVTQKPRYLIKMKGQEAEMKCIPEKGHTAVFWYQQKQSKELKFLIYFQNQQPLDQIDMVKERFSAVCPSSSLCSLGIRTCEAEDSALYLCSSSHRDWGGGEQYFGPGTRLTVL.